The clone carrying this T cell receptor (beta chain) was picked up a small number of times. The antigen remains unidentified. With constant-segment primers, 5'RACE yielded cDNA libraries of TCR alpha and TCR beta that carried sample barcodes and UMIs. TCRdb independently ran MiXCR on the 5' RACE reads; one entry per CDR3 protein. The sample lists under 200,000 distinct CDR3 sequences, 31% occurring once. The data stem from a study of T-cell memory formation after mild COVID-19. Study-wide results and limits: Unconfirmed was the SARS-CoV-2 specificity of second-wave clones that peaked on day 37. In pre-infection memory, a portion of responding clones appeared, which suggested that cross-reactive memory joined.

J lost 1 base, V lost 2 bases, and 2 bases had no gene match. Germline V gene data show CDR1 as SGDLS and CDR2 as YYNGEE. The CDR3 sequence is 14 residues long. The specimen sequenced was PBMCs or a T cell subset sorted from them (not recorded which). The receptor's source is an adult woman who had mild COVID-19 (a few samples of this study predate the infection). Cell type and time point are not known. This chain joins TRBV9 and TRBJ2-5, with TRBD1 identical over 7 bases. The CDR3 bases are TGTGCCAGCAGCGTTACAGGGGTCCAAGAGACCCAGTACTTC. Its protein product is CASSVTGVQETQYF.